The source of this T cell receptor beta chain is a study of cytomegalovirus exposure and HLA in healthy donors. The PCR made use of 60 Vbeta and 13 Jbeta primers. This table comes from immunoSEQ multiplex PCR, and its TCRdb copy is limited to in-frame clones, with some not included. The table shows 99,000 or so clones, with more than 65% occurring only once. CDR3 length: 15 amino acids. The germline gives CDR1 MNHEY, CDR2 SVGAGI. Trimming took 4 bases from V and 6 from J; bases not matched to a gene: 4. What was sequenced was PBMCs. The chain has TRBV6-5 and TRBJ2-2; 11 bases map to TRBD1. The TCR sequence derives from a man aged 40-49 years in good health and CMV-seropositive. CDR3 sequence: CASSSEGQGAGELFF. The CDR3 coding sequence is TGTGCCAGCAGTTCCGAGGGACAGGGGGCCGGGGAGCTGTTTTTT.